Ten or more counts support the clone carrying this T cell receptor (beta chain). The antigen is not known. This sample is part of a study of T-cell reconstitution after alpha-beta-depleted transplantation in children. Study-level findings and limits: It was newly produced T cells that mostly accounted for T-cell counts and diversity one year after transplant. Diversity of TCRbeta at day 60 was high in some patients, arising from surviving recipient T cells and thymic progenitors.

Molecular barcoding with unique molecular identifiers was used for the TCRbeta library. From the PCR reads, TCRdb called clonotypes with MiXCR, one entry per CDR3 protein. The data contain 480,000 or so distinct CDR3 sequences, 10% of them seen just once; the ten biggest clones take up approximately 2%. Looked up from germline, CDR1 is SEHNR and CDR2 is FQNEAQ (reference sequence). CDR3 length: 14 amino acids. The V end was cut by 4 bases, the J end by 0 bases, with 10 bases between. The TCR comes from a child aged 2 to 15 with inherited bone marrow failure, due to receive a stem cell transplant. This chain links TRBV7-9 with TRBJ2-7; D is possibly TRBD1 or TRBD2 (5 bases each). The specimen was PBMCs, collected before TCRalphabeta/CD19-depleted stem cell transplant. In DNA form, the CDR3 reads TGTGCCAGCAGCTCCGGGACCTTCTCCTACGAGCAGTACTTC. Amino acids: CASSSGTFSYEQYF.